The entry below gives a single T cell receptor (beta chain) sequence along with its context. V dropped 1 base and J dropped 4; count of bases not matched to a gene: 7. CDR1 is SGHTS and CDR2 is YDEGEE in the germline V gene. The CDR3 contains 15 residues. Authors' methods: By means of reference gene primer amplification, nucleated cell counts were estimated. TCRdb's copy holds only in-frame clones and misses some; the assay was immunoSEQ multiplex PCR. The V and J calls and clone size are taken from that table; D and trimming were inferred from the DNA. Of roughly 250,000 clones in the sample, 70% to 85% were seen once. The sample belongs to a study of blood T cell repertoires in COVID-19. Study-level background: COVID-19 samples, acute and convalescent, were from the United States, Italy and Spain. Sources were T cells, B-cell-depleted T cells, or PBMCs; the material itself was cDNA or gDNA.

The sequenced material came from peripheral blood. The chain recombines TRBV5-8 with TRBJ1-2, with 7 bases aligning to TRBD1. The receptor comes from a woman of 80 years or more with acute or convalescent COVID-19. Written as DNA, the CDR3 is TGTGCCAGCAGCTTGCCGGGACAGCCAACCTATGGCTACACCTTC. Protein sequence: CASSLPGQPTYGYTF. Full variable domain (rest looked up from reference TRBV5-8 and TRBJ1-2): EAGVTQSPTHLIKTRGQQATLRCSPISGHTSVYWYQQALGLGLQFLLWYDEGEERNRGNFPPRFSGRQFPNYSSELNVNALELEDSALYLCASSLPGQPTYGYTFGSGTRLTVV.